The rows below give T cell receptor beta chains drawn from one sample of a study of identical twins. MiXCR, applied by TCRdb to the 5' RACE reads, yields one record per CDR3 protein. Of 430,000 or so distinct CDR3 sequences detected, less than 25% appear once; the ten largest clones hold 2.9%. These records were also assigned to another study, of T cells expressing NK-cell markers.

Sequenced input: CD4+ T cells sorted from blood. These receptors were collected from a woman younger than 30 in good health. Both conserved end residues are part of each CDR3. The D gene is left open where the match is weak. Only some rows state a clone size, as once, few, many or a class for expanded clones.

v_gene: TRBV4-3; abundance: .; d_gene: .; j_gene: TRBJ2-3; CDR3nt: TGCGCCAGCAGCCAAGTTCCGGGCTACCATACGCAGTATTTT; CDR3aa: CASSQVPGYHTQYF
v_gene: TRBV7-8; abundance: .; d_gene: TRBD2; j_gene: TRBJ2-1; CDR3nt: TGTGCCAGCAGCCTCCCCCCGTCCGGGACTAACAATGAGCAGTTCTTC; CDR3aa: CASSLPPSGTNNEQFF
v_gene: TRBV11-2; abundance: .; d_gene: .; j_gene: TRBJ1-1; CDR3nt: TGTGCCAGCAGCAGTCAGTCTTATGAAGCTTTCTTT; CDR3aa: CASSSQSYEAFF
v_gene: TRBV27; abundance: .; d_gene: .; j_gene: TRBJ1-1; CDR3nt: TGTGCCAGCCCCATGAACACTGAAGCTTTCTTT; CDR3aa: CASPMNTEAFF
v_gene: TRBV20-1; abundance: .; d_gene: .; j_gene: TRBJ1-2; CDR3nt: TGCAGTGCTAGAGGAATCTCAGCTAACTATGGCTACACCTTC; CDR3aa: CSARGISANYGYTF
v_gene: TRBV27; abundance: .; d_gene: TRBD1; j_gene: TRBJ1-2; CDR3nt: TGTGCCAGCAGTCCCGATCGGACAGGACAACTCTATGGCTACACCTTC; CDR3aa: CASSPDRTGQLYGYTF
v_gene: TRBV6-6; abundance: .; d_gene: .; j_gene: TRBJ2-1; CDR3nt: TGTGCCAGCAGCAGACAGGATAGTGAGCAGTTCTTC; CDR3aa: CASSRQDSEQFF
v_gene: TRBV20-1; abundance: few; d_gene: TRBD2; j_gene: TRBJ2-2; CDR3nt: TGCAGTGCTAGTCGGGGGGGCGCCGTCACCGGGGAGCTGTTTTTT; CDR3aa: CSASRGGAVTGELFF
v_gene: TRBV11-3; abundance: .; d_gene: .; j_gene: TRBJ1-1; CDR3nt: TGTGCCAGTTACAGGGATCCCGCTGAAGCTTTCTTT; CDR3aa: CASYRDPAEAFF
v_gene: TRBV12-3/TRBV12-4; abundance: once; d_gene: TRBD2; j_gene: TRBJ2-7; CDR3nt: TGTGCCAGCAGGGGAAGCGGGAGCTCCTACGAGCAGTACTTC; CDR3aa: CASRGSGSSYEQYF
v_gene: TRBV12-3/TRBV12-4; abundance: few; d_gene: TRBD1; j_gene: TRBJ1-5; CDR3nt: TGTGCCAGCAGCCGCGGGACAGGGGGCGAGCCCCAGCATTTT; CDR3aa: CASSRGTGGEPQHF
v_gene: TRBV5-1; abundance: .; d_gene: .; j_gene: TRBJ2-7; CDR3nt: TGCGCCAGCAGCGTGGGACTGAAAAGTGGATACGAGCAGTACTTC; CDR3aa: CASSVGLKSGYEQYF
v_gene: TRBV6-5; abundance: few; d_gene: .; j_gene: TRBJ1-2; CDR3nt: TGTGCCAGCAGTTACGGCAGGGGAGGCTACACCTTC; CDR3aa: CASSYGRGGYTF
v_gene: TRBV6-1; abundance: .; d_gene: .; j_gene: TRBJ2-1; CDR3nt: TGTGCTTGCCTGCGAGAGGGAAATCTTCCGAGTCGCCTGTTCTTC; CDR3aa: CACLREGNLPSRLFF
v_gene: TRBV5-4; abundance: few; d_gene: TRBD1; j_gene: TRBJ2-1; CDR3nt: TGTGCCAGCAGTTGGGGACAGGGAAACGAGCAGTTCTTC; CDR3aa: CASSWGQGNEQFF
v_gene: TRBV3-1; abundance: many; d_gene: TRBD1; j_gene: TRBJ2-7; CDR3nt: TGTGCCAGCAGCCAAGATTACAGGGGGCTCTTCTACGAGCAGTACTTC; CDR3aa: CASSQDYRGLFYEQYF
v_gene: TRBV7-9; abundance: few; d_gene: TRBD2; j_gene: TRBJ2-2; CDR3nt: TGTGCCAGCTACGTACTAGCGGGGAGAGTCACCGGGGAGCTGTTTTTT; CDR3aa: CASYVLAGRVTGELFF
v_gene: TRBV6-2/TRBV6-3; abundance: .; d_gene: TRBD2; j_gene: TRBJ2-1; CDR3nt: TGTGCCAGCAGCTGGCGTAGGACTAGCGGGGGGGCCTCTAGGACCTACAATGAGCAGTTCTTC; CDR3aa: CASSWRRTSGGASRTYNEQFF
v_gene: TRBV5-6; abundance: .; d_gene: .; j_gene: TRBJ2-7; CDR3nt: TGTGCCAGCAGCTTCTTCGGACCTGGGAGAGGCGAGCAGTACTTC; CDR3aa: CASSFFGPGRGEQYF
v_gene: TRBV12-3/TRBV12-4; abundance: few; d_gene: TRBD2; j_gene: TRBJ2-4; CDR3nt: TGTGCCAGCAGTCCACCCGGAGCGGGGGGTTCCAAAAACATTCAGTACTTC; CDR3aa: CASSPPGAGGSKNIQYF
v_gene: TRBV4-3; abundance: .; d_gene: TRBD2; j_gene: TRBJ2-1; CDR3nt: TGCGCCAGCAGCCAAGTAGGGAGAGGCGGGAGAACTGGCAATGAGCAGTTCTTC; CDR3aa: CASSQVGRGGRTGNEQFF
v_gene: TRBV5-6; abundance: .; d_gene: TRBD2; j_gene: TRBJ2-4; CDR3nt: TGTGCCAGCAGCCCCGCCCGGACGGGGGGGCGAAACATTCAGTACTTC; CDR3aa: CASSPARTGGRNIQYF
v_gene: TRBV7-9; abundance: .; d_gene: .; j_gene: TRBJ2-7; CDR3nt: TGTGCCAGCAGCTCCGGACTAGGACAGCTCTACGAGCAGTACTTC; CDR3aa: CASSSGLGQLYEQYF
v_gene: TRBV6-1; abundance: .; d_gene: TRBD1; j_gene: TRBJ1-6; CDR3nt: TGTGCCATCGGGACAGCCGGTTATAATTCACCCCTCCACTTT; CDR3aa: CAIGTAGYNSPLHF
v_gene: TRBV20-1; abundance: .; d_gene: TRBD2; j_gene: TRBJ2-1; CDR3nt: TGCAGTGCTAGAGAGCGGGGGAGTGAGCAGTTCTTC; CDR3aa: CSARERGSEQFF
v_gene: TRBV5-1; abundance: few; d_gene: .; j_gene: TRBJ1-2; CDR3nt: TGCGCCAGCAGCAGGGAGCTAGGGAGTGGCTACACCTTC; CDR3aa: CASSRELGSGYTF
v_gene: TRBV20-1; abundance: .; d_gene: TRBD1; j_gene: TRBJ1-1; CDR3nt: TGCAGTGCTAGGGACAGGGCGACCACTGAAGCTTTCTTT; CDR3aa: CSARDRATTEAFF
v_gene: TRBV11-2; abundance: few; d_gene: .; j_gene: TRBJ2-7; CDR3nt: TGTGCCAGCAGTCCCACGAGATCTTCCTACGAGCAGTACTTC; CDR3aa: CASSPTRSSYEQYF
v_gene: TRBV11-2; abundance: .; d_gene: TRBD2; j_gene: TRBJ2-3; CDR3nt: TGTGCCAGCAGCTTCAGTAGCGGGAGCGTAGATACGCAGTATTTT; CDR3aa: CASSFSSGSVDTQYF
v_gene: TRBV10-3; abundance: few; d_gene: TRBD2; j_gene: TRBJ2-3; CDR3nt: TGTGCCATCAGGAGTGGCGGGGGGGTCAGTACGCAGTATTTT; CDR3aa: CAIRSGGGVSTQYF
v_gene: TRBV10-3; abundance: .; d_gene: TRBD1; j_gene: TRBJ2-1; CDR3nt: TGTGCCACCGGACAGGGGTCGTTTGATGAGCAGTTCTTC; CDR3aa: CATGQGSFDEQFF
v_gene: TRBV21-1; abundance: .; d_gene: .; j_gene: TRBJ2-2; CDR3nt: TGTGCCAGCGTCTCCGGGGAGCTGTTTTTT; CDR3aa: CASVSGELFF
v_gene: TRBV7-3; abundance: few; d_gene: .; j_gene: TRBJ2-2; CDR3nt: TGTGCCAGCAGCCTCAGGGGTGACGGGGAGCTGTTTTTT; CDR3aa: CASSLRGDGELFF
v_gene: TRBV29-1; abundance: .; d_gene: .; j_gene: TRBJ2-1; CDR3nt: TGCAGCGTTGGTAGGGCAGGGATTATCAATGAGCAGTTCTTC; CDR3aa: CSVGRAGIINEQFF
v_gene: TRBV6-5; abundance: .; d_gene: TRBD2; j_gene: TRBJ2-1; CDR3nt: TGTGCCAGCAGCTTACTACGGACTAGCGGCGCGCGAGAGCAGTTCTTC; CDR3aa: CASSLLRTSGAREQFF
v_gene: TRBV27; abundance: .; d_gene: TRBD2; j_gene: TRBJ2-5; CDR3nt: TGTGCCAGCTGCATATCTAGCGGTTTTAGCCAAGAGACCCAGTACTTC; CDR3aa: CASCISSGFSQETQYF
v_gene: TRBV20-1; abundance: .; d_gene: TRBD2; j_gene: TRBJ2-7; CDR3nt: TGCAGTGCTAGAGATAGGAGCGGGGGGAAGCAGTACTTC; CDR3aa: CSARDRSGGKQYF
v_gene: TRBV5-1; abundance: many; d_gene: .; j_gene: TRBJ1-4; CDR3nt: TGCGCCAGCAGCTTGGGATGGGGGACTAATGAAAAACTGTTTTTT; CDR3aa: CASSLGWGTNEKLFF
v_gene: TRBV4-1; abundance: .; d_gene: TRBD1; j_gene: TRBJ1-1; CDR3nt: TGCGCCAGCAGCCAAAACCCCGCGACAGGGTTCACTGAAGCTTTCTTT; CDR3aa: CASSQNPATGFTEAFF
v_gene: TRBV29-1; abundance: .; d_gene: .; j_gene: TRBJ1-1; CDR3nt: TGCAGCGCCTCTTTTACAGGGACGAGTGAAGCTTTCTTT; CDR3aa: CSASFTGTSEAFF
v_gene: TRBV20-1; abundance: few; d_gene: TRBD1; j_gene: TRBJ2-6; CDR3nt: TGCAGTGCTAGACGACAGGGGGCAACGGGGGCCAACGTCCTGACTTTC; CDR3aa: CSARRQGATGANVLTF
v_gene: TRBV30; abundance: .; d_gene: TRBD2; j_gene: TRBJ2-1; CDR3nt: TGTGCCTGGAGAAGCGGGAGTCTGTCCAATGAGCAGTTCTTC; CDR3aa: CAWRSGSLSNEQFF
v_gene: TRBV25-1; abundance: .; d_gene: TRBD1; j_gene: TRBJ2-4; CDR3nt: TGTGCCAGCAGCTCGGGACAGGGGCCCTTAGCCAAAAACATTCAGTACTTC; CDR3aa: CASSSGQGPLAKNIQYF
v_gene: TRBV9; abundance: .; d_gene: .; j_gene: TRBJ2-5; CDR3nt: TGTGCCAGCAGCACCGGCGGAGGACAAGAGACCCAGTACTTC; CDR3aa: CASSTGGGQETQYF
v_gene: TRBV5-1; abundance: few; d_gene: .; j_gene: TRBJ1-2; CDR3nt: TGCGCCAGCAGCTTGGAAGACTATGGCTACACCTTC; CDR3aa: CASSLEDYGYTF
v_gene: TRBV5-5; abundance: .; d_gene: .; j_gene: TRBJ1-1; CDR3nt: TGTGCCAGCAGCTTGCGATGGAACACTGAAGCTTTCTTT; CDR3aa: CASSLRWNTEAFF
v_gene: TRBV7-8; abundance: .; d_gene: .; j_gene: TRBJ2-1; CDR3nt: TGTGCCAGCAGCTTAGAAGGGACCACTTACAATGAGCAGCTCTTC; CDR3aa: CASSLEGTTYNEQLF
v_gene: TRBV7-8; abundance: few; d_gene: TRBD1; j_gene: TRBJ2-7; CDR3nt: TGTGCCAGCAGCTTAGTCAAGGGCAGGGGGATCTACGAGCAGTACTTC; CDR3aa: CASSLVKGRGIYEQYF
v_gene: TRBV11-2; abundance: .; d_gene: .; j_gene: TRBJ2-6; CDR3nt: TGTGCCAGCAGCCTCCTCTTAGGGCAGGGCAACTCTGGGGCCAACGTCCTGACTTTC; CDR3aa: CASSLLLGQGNSGANVLTF
v_gene: TRBV9; abundance: few; d_gene: TRBD2; j_gene: TRBJ2-1; CDR3nt: TGTGCCAGCAGCTTCAGCGGGGGGGGGTACAATGAGCAGTTCTTC; CDR3aa: CASSFSGGGYNEQFF
v_gene: TRBV7-2; abundance: .; d_gene: TRBD1; j_gene: TRBJ2-4; CDR3nt: TGTGCCAGCAGCCGACAGGGGCGCTTCGACATTCAGTACTTC; CDR3aa: CASSRQGRFDIQYF
v_gene: TRBV5-1; abundance: .; d_gene: .; j_gene: TRBJ2-5; CDR3nt: TGCGCCAGCAGCTTGGATGGGTATTACCAAGAGACCCAGTACTTC; CDR3aa: CASSLDGYYQETQYF
v_gene: TRBV30; abundance: .; d_gene: TRBD1; j_gene: TRBJ1-2; CDR3nt: TGTGCCTGGAACCGTGACAGGGCCTCCTATGGCTACACCTTC; CDR3aa: CAWNRDRASYGYTF